This is a list of T cell receptor beta chains from one sample in a study of CD8 T cells in ankylosing spondylitis. TCRdb re-called the 5' RACE reads through MiXCR, storing one row per CDR3 protein. The sample has 29,000 or so distinct CDR3 sequences, around 5% seen once. The sequencing sample was made of blood, either unsorted or a sorted T cell fraction (not recorded which). These receptors were obtained from a female donor with ankylosing spondylitis or in good health (not recorded which). The CDR3 runs from the conserved cysteine through the conserved F or W. Fields, in order: V gene, J gene, clone size, D gene, CDR3 DNA, CDR3 protein. The D gene is left open where the match is weak. Expanded clones get a size class; other rows say once, few or many, or leave the size out.

>TRBV9|TRBJ2-2|few|TRBD2
TGTGCCAGCAGCGTAGAAGGTAGCGGGAAGGGGTACACCGGGGAGCTGTTTTTT
CASSVEGSGKGYTGELFF
>TRBV9|TRBJ2-5|once|TRBD1
TGTGCCAGCAGCGTCGGGACAGGGGCCCAAGAGACCCAGTACTTC
CASSVGTGAQETQYF
>TRBV9|TRBJ1-2|many|TRBD1
TGTGCCAGCAGCAGACGGGACAGGGAGGACTATGGCTACACCTTC
CASSRRDREDYGYTF
>TRBV9|TRBJ2-1|many|NA
TGTGCCAGCAGCCCCCGGGGGGGCAGGGGGAGCAATGAGCAGTTCTTC
CASSPRGGRGSNEQFF
>TRBV9|TRBJ2-3|many|NA
TGTGCCAGCAGCCCCCGAGGGGGAGATACGCAGTATTTT
CASSPRGGDTQYF
>TRBV9|TRBJ1-6|many|NA
TGTGCCAGCAGCGTCGACAGCCCTTATAATTCACCCCTCCACTTT
CASSVDSPYNSPLHF
>TRBV9|TRBJ2-1|many|TRBD1
TGTGCCAGCAGCGTCACGGACAGGGGCAATGAGCAGTTCTTC
CASSVTDRGNEQFF
>TRBV9|TRBJ1-5|NA|NA
TGTGCCAGCAGCGGGGATGGCCAAGCCAATCAGCCCCAGCATTTT
CASSGDGQANQPQHF
>TRBV9|TRBJ2-5|many|NA
TGTGCCACCTCCCCGGAGGGCGAACCGTGGGAGACCCAGTACTTC
CATSPEGEPWETQYF
>TRBV9|TRBJ1-6|many|TRBD1
TGTGCCAGCGGGGGACAGGGATATTCACCCCTCCACTTT
CASGGQGYSPLHF
>TRBV9|TRBJ2-7|few|TRBD1
TGTGCCAGCAGCCCTACAGGGGGCTACGAGCAGTACTTC
CASSPTGGYEQYF
>TRBV9|TRBJ2-7|many|NA
TGTGCCAGCAGCGTAGTAGGGAGCTCCTACGAGCAGTACTTC
CASSVVGSSYEQYF
>TRBV29-1|TRBJ2-1|many|NA
TGCAGCTGGGACATTTACAATGAGCAGTTCTTC
CSWDIYNEQFF
>TRBV9|TRBJ2-3|NA|NA
TGTGCCAGCAGCGTAGGGGCTAGCGCAGGAGATACGCAGTATTTT
CASSVGASAGDTQYF
>TRBV9|TRBJ2-2|medium-sized|TRBD2
TGTGCCAGCAGCCCGTCGGGAGGGCCCACCGGGGAGCTGTTTTTT
CASSPSGGPTGELFF
>TRBV9|TRBJ2-2|many|NA
TGTGCCAGCAGCTCGAGGGCCGCGGCCGGGGAGCTGTTTTTT
CASSSRAAAGELFF
>TRBV9|TRBJ1-3|medium-sized|TRBD1
TGTGCCAGCAGCGCCGCCGGGACAGGCATCTCTGGAAACACCATATATTTT
CASSAAGTGISGNTIYF
>TRBV9|TRBJ1-6|medium-sized|TRBD1
TGTGCCAGCAGCGGACAGGGGGGTAAAAATTCACCCCTCCACTTT
CASSGQGGKNSPLHF
>TRBV9|TRBJ2-1|many|NA
TGTGCCAGCAGCGTAGGACAAATTAGCTCCTACAATGAGCAGTTCTTC
CASSVGQISSYNEQFF
>TRBV9|TRBJ2-3|few|TRBD1
TGTGCCAGCAGCGTAGAAGGGGACAGGGCAAGAGATACGCAGTATTTT
CASSVEGDRARDTQYF
>TRBV9|TRBJ2-7|few|NA
TGTGCCAGCAGCGTGAACGGGTGGACCTACGAGCAGTACTTC
CASSVNGWTYEQYF
>TRBV12-3/TRBV12-4|TRBJ2-7|many|TRBD1
TGTGCCAAATACAGGGGGCGCTCAGTCTACGAGCAGTACTTC
CAKYRGRSVYEQYF
>TRBV9|TRBJ1-6|many|NA
TGTGCCAGCAGCGTGGACGTGACCCGCTATAATTCACCCCTCCACTTT
CASSVDVTRYNSPLHF
>TRBV9|TRBJ2-3|many|NA
TGTGCCAGCGGAGAGACTAGTTTTTCAGATACGCAGTATTTT
CASGETSFSDTQYF
>TRBV9|TRBJ2-1|many|NA
TGTGCCAGCAGCGCCGGGACTCCACCCTGGGGTGAGCAGTTCTTC
CASSAGTPPWGEQFF
>TRBV9|TRBJ2-1|many|NA
TGTGCCAGCAGCCCCCGGAGGGGTGTTCCCTACAATGAGCAGTTCTTC
CASSPRRGVPYNEQFF
>TRBV9|TRBJ2-7|many|NA
TGTGCCAGCAGCCCAACAGGGACCCAGACCTACGAGCAGTACTTC
CASSPTGTQTYEQYF
>TRBV9|TRBJ2-3|few|NA
TGTGCCAGCAGTCCCAAAATCACCCGTGGCGTAGATACGCAGTATTTT
CASSPKITRGVDTQYF
>TRBV9|TRBJ2-1|many|NA
TGTGCCAGCAGCGTCGAGGGACTCCCGGGAAATGAGCAGTTCTTC
CASSVEGLPGNEQFF
>TRBV9|TRBJ2-7|medium-sized|NA
TGTGCCAGCAGCGTAGATAGCGGCGGTAACGAGCAGTACTTC
CASSVDSGGNEQYF
>TRBV9|TRBJ1-1|many|NA
TGTGCCAGCAGTGATACTCCCCGGGGGAAAGCTTTCTTT
CASSDTPRGKAFF
>TRBV9|TRBJ2-1|few|TRBD1
TGTGCCAGCAGCCTTCGGGGACAGGGAGACAATGAGCAGTTCTTC
CASSLRGQGDNEQFF
>TRBV20-1|TRBJ1-5|medium-sized|NA
TGCAGTGCTCTTAACGTCGGTCAGCCCCAGCATTTT
CSALNVGQPQHF
>TRBV9|TRBJ1-1|many|NA
TGTGCCAGCAGCGTAGTACCGGCTCGTGGTCGGACTGAAGCTTTCTTT
CASSVVPARGRTEAFF
>TRBV9|TRBJ1-4|NA|NA
TGTGCCAGCAGCGTAAGTTCCGTCTTTAATGAAAAACTGTTTTTT
CASSVSSVFNEKLFF
>TRBV9|TRBJ2-1|many|TRBD2
TGTGCCAGCAGCGTAGGTAGCGGGCCTTACAATGAGCAGTTCTTC
CASSVGSGPYNEQFF